This T cell receptor beta chain was recovered during a study of shared clonotypes between healthy human individuals. Study observations and caveats: Clonotype sharing among donors was thought likely to change with sequencing depth.

It was across several immunoSEQ plates that each subset's genomic DNA was evenly split. Authors' methods: With immunoSEQ giving junction-only sequences and no quality scores, filtering differed. Profiling relied on immunoSEQ multiplex PCR, and the TCRdb table lists in-frame clones only, not all of them. From that table come the V and J calls and clone size; the DNA was used to work out D and trimming. The sample includes over a million clones, approximately 80% seen only once; the top ten take under 0.65%. Looked up from germline, CDR1 is KGHSH and CDR2 is LQKENI. V was trimmed by 3 bases and J by 6 bases, leaving 6 bases between them. The CDR3 is made up of 12 amino acids. Concerning this clone: What it recognizes is unknown. The same CDR3 arises from other DNA sequences in this sample as well.

Source material: memory CD4+ T cells from PBMCs. Subset of the sample: CD45RA-negative fraction. This TCR was recovered from a man aged 18 to 35 in good health. Some clones in this sample may be carry-over from other donors' samples. The V and J genes are TRBV18 and TRBJ2-1; D unclear. Here the CDR3 reads CASSPDRNEQFF. Here the CDR3 DNA reads TGTGCCAGCTCACCTGACCGCAATGAGCAGTTCTTC.